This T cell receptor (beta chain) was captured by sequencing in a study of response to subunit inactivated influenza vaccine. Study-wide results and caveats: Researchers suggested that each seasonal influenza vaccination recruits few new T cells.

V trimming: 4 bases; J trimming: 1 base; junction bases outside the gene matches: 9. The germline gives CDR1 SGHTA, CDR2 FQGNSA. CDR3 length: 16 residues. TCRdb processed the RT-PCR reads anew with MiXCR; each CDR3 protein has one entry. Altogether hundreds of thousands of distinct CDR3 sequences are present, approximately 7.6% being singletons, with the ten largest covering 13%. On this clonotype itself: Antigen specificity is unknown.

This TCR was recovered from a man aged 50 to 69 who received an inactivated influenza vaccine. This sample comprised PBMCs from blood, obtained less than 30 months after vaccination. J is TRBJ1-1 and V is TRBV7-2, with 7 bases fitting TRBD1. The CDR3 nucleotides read TGTGCCAGCAGCTACCCGGGACAGCCAAGGAACACTGAAGCTTTCTTT. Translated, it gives CASSYPGQPRNTEAFF.